The 14 T cell receptor beta chains given below trace back to one sample, sequenced in a study of cytomegalovirus exposure and HLA in healthy donors. Primers included in the PCR were 60 Vbeta and 13 Jbeta primers. Assay used: immunoSEQ multiplex PCR; TCRdb lists only in-frame clones, some missing. Altogether some 150,000 clones are present, 70% to 90% being singletons, with the ten largest covering 6.5% to 7.5%. Specimen: PBMCs. Receptors originate from a woman younger than 45 in good health and CMV-seropositive.

The gene calls are TRBV5-1 and TRBJ1-2; 12 nucleotides align to TRBD1. Germline CDR1 SGHRS, CDR2 YFSETQ. The CDR3 sequence is 17 residues long. The ends lost 1 base at V and 5 bases at J; junction bases unmatched: 9. The CDR3: CASSLLGTGGDMYGYTF. The CDR3 DNA follows: TGCGCCAGCAGCTTGCTTGGGACAGGGGGCGATATGTATGGCTACACCTTC.

In this sample, this clone turned up once. This rearrangement joins TRBV15 to TRBJ1-5, with 11 bases aligning to TRBD1. V lost 5 bases, J lost 2 bases, and 5 bases stayed unmatched. The CDR3 covers 16 residues. Germline CDR1 and CDR2: LNHNV and YYDKDF (reference sequence). CDR3 region: CATSGWTGGGNQPQHF. In DNA, the CDR3 is TGTGCCACCAGCGGGTGGACAGGGGGCGGCAATCAGCCCCAGCATTTT.

The J gene is TRBJ2-7, the V gene TRBV4-1; maybe TRBD2 (6 bases). V lost 0 bases and J 4 bases, leaving 13 bases between the germline ends. Germline loops: CDR1 MGHRA, CDR2 YSYEKL. CDR3 size: 15 residues. The CDR3 sequence: CASSQENAGTYEQYF. The DNA of the CDR3 is TGCGCCAGCAGCCAAGAGAACGCGGGGACTTACGAGCAGTACTTC.

This chain joins TRBV7-2 and TRBJ1-1, with D maybe TRBD1 (6 bases). Germline V gives CDR1 SGHTA, CDR2 FQGNSA. With 6 bases removed from V and 3 bases from J, the gap between germline ends came to 11 bases. This CDR3 has 13 amino acids. CDR3 amino acids: CASRKGGYTEAFF. The CDR3 DNA reads TGTGCCAGCAGAAAGGGGGGGTACACTGAAGCTTTCTTT.

The chain joins TRBV27 to TRBJ1-6; the match to TRBD1 covers 12 bases. Germline-derived CDR1 and CDR2 are MNHEY and SMNVEV (reference sequence). The CDR3 runs 20 residues. Germline trimming cut 3 bases from V and 10 bases from J; bases unmatched to any gene: 19. The CDR3 region is CASSFTHFRDRGRGGSPLHF. DNA for the CDR3: TGTGCCAGCAGTTTCACACATTTCCGGGACAGGGGGCGCGGGGGCTCACCCCTCCACTTT.

This CDR3 reads CASSLNTQNEQFF. The CDR3 region has the DNA TGTGCCAGCAGCTTAAACACGCAAAATGAGCAGTTCTTC. The rearrangement links TRBV7-3 to TRBJ2-1; D is ambiguous. The ends were cut back, 1 base at V and 7 bases at J, with 8 bases in the middle. Germline lookup yields CDR1 SGHTA and CDR2 FQGTGA. The CDR3 extends over 13 amino acids.

There are a few counts of this clone. The chain uses TRBV7-8 and TRBJ2-2; 8 bases map to TRBD2. The trim removed 2 bases at V and 7 bases at J, leaving 6 bases unmatched. The CDR3 covers 15 residues. Germline lookup yields CDR1 SGHVS and CDR2 FQNEAQ. CDR3 sequence: CASSLIAGTGGELFF. The CDR3 DNA is TGTGCCAGCAGCTTAATAGCGGGGACGGGCGGGGAGCTGTTTTTT.

This chain joins TRBV20-1 and TRBJ2-5, with a tentative D call TRBD2 (6 bases). The V gene's germline CDR1 is DFQATT and CDR2 SNEGSKA (reference sequence). With 3 bases removed from V and 14 bases from J, the gap between germline ends came to 16 bases. CDR3 length equals 11 residues. The CDR3 DNA sequence: TGCAGTGCTAGGAGGGACTCAACGGTATACTTC. This sequence encodes CSARRDSTVYF.

This rearrangement joins TRBV2 to TRBJ1-6; D ambiguous. The length of the CDR3 is 13 residues. Germline V gives CDR1 SNHLY, CDR2 FYNNEI. V was pared by 4 bases and J by 10 bases, with 11 bases between. CDR3 coding DNA: TGTGCCAGCAGTGTGGAGGGTTCGTCACCCCTCCACTTT. This sequence encodes CASSVEGSSPLHF.

This chain connects TRBV18 to TRBJ1-2, with TRBD1 identical over 7 bases. Germline CDR1 KGHSH, CDR2 LQKENI. The trim removed 1 base at V and 7 bases at J, leaving 3 bases unmatched. The CDR3 is 13 amino acids. CDR3 sequence (DNA): TGTGCCAGCTCACCACAGGGGGCGAGTGGCTACACCTTC. Protein sequence: CASSPQGASGYTF.

The CDR3: CASSIIRDTGELFF. The CDR3 DNA follows: TGTGCCAGCAGTATAATACGGGACACCGGGGAGCTGTTTTTT. The rearrangement joins TRBV6-1 to TRBJ2-2; D is uncertain. V dropped 5 bases and J dropped 3 bases, with 10 bases sitting between them. The CDR3 runs 14 residues. Germline-derived CDR1 and CDR2 are MNHNS and SASEGT.

This clone was counted only a few times. V usage is TRBV28 and J usage is TRBJ1-3; D unclear. V was clipped by 7 bases and J by 2 bases, with 15 bases between them. This CDR3 contains 15 residues. Germline-derived CDR1 and CDR2 are MDHEN and SYDVKM. The CDR3 loop is CASTKGGLPGNTIYF. The CDR3 bases are TGTGCCAGCACCAAAGGTGGGCTACCTGGAAACACCATATATTTT.

Details on this clone: Other nucleotide sequences from this sample produce the same CDR3. The chain carries TRBV5-4 and TRBJ1-2; 7 bases are shared with TRBD1. This CDR3 is 15 amino acids long. V was pared by 0 bases and J by 2 bases, with 4 bases of the junction left unmatched. Germline-derived CDR1 and CDR2 are SGHNT and YYREEE (reference sequence). Here the CDR3 reads CASSLGGTANYGYTF. DNA of the CDR3: TGTGCCAGCAGCTTGGGGGGGACAGCAAACTATGGCTACACCTTC. The full variable domain, in which reference TRBV5-4 and TRBJ1-2 provide the parts outside the CDR3, is ETGVTQSPTHLIKTRGQQVTLRCSSQSGHNTVSWYQQALGQGPQFIFQYYREEENGRGNFPPRFSGLQFPNYSSELNVNALELDDSALYLCASSLGGTANYGYTFGSGTRLTVV.

V gene TRBV7-9 combines with J gene TRBJ1-1; 7 nucleotides line up with TRBD1. V was pared by 5 bases and J by 5 bases, with 5 bases of the junction left unmatched. This CDR3 region has 13 residues. Germline CDR1 and CDR2: SEHNR and FQNEAQ (reference sequence). The CDR3 sequence is CASSQMTGTEAFF. DNA for the CDR3: TGTGCCAGCAGCCAAATGACAGGGACTGAAGCTTTCTTT.